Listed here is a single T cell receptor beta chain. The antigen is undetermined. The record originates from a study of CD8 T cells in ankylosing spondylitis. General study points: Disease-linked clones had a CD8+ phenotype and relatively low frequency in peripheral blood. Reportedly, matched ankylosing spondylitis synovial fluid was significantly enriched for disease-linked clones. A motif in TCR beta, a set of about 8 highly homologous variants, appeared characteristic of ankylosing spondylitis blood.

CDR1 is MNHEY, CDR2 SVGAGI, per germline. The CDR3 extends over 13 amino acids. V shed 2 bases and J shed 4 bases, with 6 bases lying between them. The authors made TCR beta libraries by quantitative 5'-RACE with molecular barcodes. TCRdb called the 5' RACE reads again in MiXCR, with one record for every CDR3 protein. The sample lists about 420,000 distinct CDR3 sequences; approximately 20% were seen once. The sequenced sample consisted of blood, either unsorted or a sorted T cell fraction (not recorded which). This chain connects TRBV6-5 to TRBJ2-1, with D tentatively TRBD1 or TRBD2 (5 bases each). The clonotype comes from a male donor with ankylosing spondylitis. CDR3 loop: CASSYEGYNEQFF. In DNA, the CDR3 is TGTGCCAGCAGTTACGAGGGGTACAATGAGCAGTTCTTC.